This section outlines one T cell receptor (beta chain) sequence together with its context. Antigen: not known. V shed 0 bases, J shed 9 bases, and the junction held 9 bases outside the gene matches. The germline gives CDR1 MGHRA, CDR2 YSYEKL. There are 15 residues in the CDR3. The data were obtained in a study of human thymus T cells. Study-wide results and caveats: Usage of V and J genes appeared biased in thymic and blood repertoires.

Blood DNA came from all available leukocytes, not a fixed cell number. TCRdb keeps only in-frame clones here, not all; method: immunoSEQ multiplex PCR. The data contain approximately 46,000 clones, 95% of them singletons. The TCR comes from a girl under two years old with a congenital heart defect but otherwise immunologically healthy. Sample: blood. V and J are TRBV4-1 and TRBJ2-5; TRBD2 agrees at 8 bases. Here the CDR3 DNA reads TGCGCCAGCAGCCAAGAATGGACTAGCCGGGGGTCCCAGTACTTC. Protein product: CASSQEWTSRGSQYF.